The 20 T cell receptor beta chains given below trace back to one sample, sequenced in a study of cytomegalovirus exposure and HLA in healthy donors (dated by TCRdb to 2016 to 2017). Receptor amplification or capture employed the immunoSEQ multiplex PCR assay. A mixture of 60 forward primers for TCR Vbeta segments and 13 reverse primers for TCR Jbeta segments was used in the multiplex PCR. TCRdb obtained this table from immuneACCESS and retained in-frame rearrangements with V and J assigned. These tables miss some clones; where compared with another copy, unresolved V genes account for less than half of the shortfall, and the remainder is unexplained. For this sample the table gives around 230,000 clones, of which about 88% were detected only once. Together, the top ten hold around 0.22% of the sample. Sequenced: PBMCs. The receptors here all came from a girl aged 2-9 years in good health and CMV-seronegative.

This chain connects TRBV2 to TRBJ1-5; unclear D gene. Germline CDR1 is SNHLY and CDR2 is FYNNEI. Between the trimmed V and J ends, which lost 4 bases and 0 bases, there was a span of 7 bases. The CDR3 runs 14 residues. CDR3 loop: CASSGSYSNQPQHF. CDR3 in DNA: TGTGCCAGCAGTGGTAGTTATAGCAATCAGCCCCAGCATTTT.

Turning to this clone: Germline and junction disagree at one end, which may indicate a read error. DNA of the CDR3: TGTGCCAGCAGTCGGAAGGGGCAGTTCCACTTC. It codes for CASSRKGQFHF. The rearrangement joins TRBV6-1 to TRBJ2-7; the D gene is possibly TRBD1 (5 bases). The CDR3 is made up of 11 amino acids. The germline gives CDR1 MNHNS, CDR2 SASEGT.

The V call is TRBV10-2, the J call TRBJ2-1; 9 bases align to TRBD1. The CDR3 is 16 residues long. Germline assignment: CDR1 WSHSY and CDR2 SAAADI. V gave up 0 bases and J gave up 6 bases; unmatched junction bases: 6. Here the CDR3 reads CASSESMPGQGNEQFF. The CDR3 DNA follows: TGCGCCAGCAGTGAGTCAATGCCGGGACAGGGCAATGAGCAGTTCTTC.

The rearrangement uses TRBV19 and TRBJ1-4; 8 nucleotides agree with TRBD1. This CDR3 is built from 14 residues. The V gene end was trimmed by 3 bases and the J gene end by 10 bases; junction bases not matched to a gene: 7. In germline, CDR1 is LNHDA, CDR2 SQIVND (reference sequence). CDR3 protein: CASSIRGQGGKLFF. CDR3 in DNA: TGTGCCAGTAGTATCCGAGGACAGGGAGGAAAACTGTTTTTT. The variable domain in full, completed from reference TRBV19 and TRBJ1-4, reads DGGITQSPKYLFRKEGQNVTLSCEQNLNHDAMYWYRQDPGQGLRLIYYSQIVNDFQKGDIAEGYSVSREKKESFPLTVTSAQKNPTAFYLCASSIRGQGGKLFFGSGTQLSVL.

The chain recombines TRBV23-1 with TRBJ1-4; TRBD1 matches 8 bases. TRBV23-1 is placed among ORFs of uncertain function. V dropped 0 bases and J dropped 2; count of bases not matched to a gene: 5. The CDR3 covers 17 residues. The CDR3 nucleotides read TGCGCCAGCAGTCAATCTCTATGGACAGGGACTAATGAAAAACTGTTTTTT. Translating it yields CASSQSLWTGTNEKLFF.

This clone was counted only a few times. This chain joins TRBV5-1 and TRBJ2-2; D might be TRBD1 (6 bases). V shed 0 bases and J shed 6 bases, with 6 bases lying between them. Germline values: CDR1 SGHRS, CDR2 YFSETQ. This CDR3 is 13 amino acids long. This CDR3 reads CASSLDRAGELFF. CDR3 DNA: TGCGCCAGCAGCTTGGACAGGGCCGGGGAGCTGTTTTTT. Variable domain in full (rest from reference TRBV5-1 and TRBJ2-2): KAGVTQTPRYLIKTRGQQVTLSCSPISGHRSVSWYQQTPGQGLQFLFEYFSETQRNKGNFPGRFSGRQFSNSRSEMNVSTLELGDSALYLCASSLDRAGELFFGEGSRLTVL.

This chain links TRBV7-9 with TRBJ2-7; 9 nucleotides agree with TRBD1. The CDR3 runs to 15 residues. Germline V gives CDR1 SEHNR, CDR2 FQNEAQ (reference sequence). J gave up 3 bases and V 3 bases, and 6 bases lay outside the gene matches. CDR3 nucleotides: TGTGCCAGCAGCTTTAGACAGGGGGTTTACTACGAGCAGTACTTC. Residues: CASSFRQGVYYEQYF.

This chain connects TRBV30 to TRBJ2-6, with D possibly being TRBD2 (7 bases). Germline CDR1 is GTSNPN and CDR2 is SVGIG (reference sequence). Trimming took 0 bases from V and 0 from J, leaving 24 bases between them. The CDR3 length is 21 residues. The CDR3 sequence is CAWSVLGVGGVKLSGANVLTF. The CDR3 coding sequence is TGTGCCTGGAGTGTATTGGGAGTAGGGGGGGTGAAACTCTCTGGGGCCAACGTCCTGACTTTC.

The chain has TRBV5-1 and TRBJ2-3, with 7 bases that match TRBD2. V dropped 7 bases and J dropped 4; count of bases not matched to a gene: 12. Per the germline V gene, CDR1 is SGHRS and CDR2 is YFSETQ. The CDR3 length is 15 residues. The CDR3 is CASGLGLQGADTQYF. DNA for the CDR3: TGCGCCAGCGGACTAGGGCTGCAAGGGGCAGATACGCAGTATTTT.

DNA of the CDR3: TGTGCCAGTAACAGGATCTATAGCAATCAGCCCCAGCATTTT. This sequence encodes CASNRIYSNQPQHF. V usage is TRBV2 and J usage is TRBJ1-5, with D possibly TRBD1 on 5 matching bases. Germline V gene data show CDR1 as SNHLY and CDR2 as FYNNEI. Deletions cut 9 bases from V and 0 bases from J, with 12 bases between. The CDR3 covers 14 residues.

This chain links TRBV10-3 with TRBJ2-7; D uncertain. This CDR3 has 12 amino acids. Germline CDR1 reads ENHRY; CDR2 reads SYGVKD. Deletions cut 10 bases from V and 3 bases from J, with 13 bases between. In DNA form, the CDR3 reads TGTGCCACAGGAATGGTGGGCTACGAGCAGTACTTC. Its protein product is CATGMVGYEQYF.

There are a few counts of this clone. This chain joins TRBV5-6 and TRBJ2-7; 8 nucleotides match TRBD1. Germline values: CDR1 SGHDT, CDR2 YYEEEE. V gave up 3 bases and J gave up 5 bases; unmatched junction bases: 10. This CDR3 comprises 15 residues. The CDR3 DNA is TGTGCCAGCAGCTCATTAGCAACAGGGGGTAACGAGCAGTACTTC. Amino acid sequence: CASSSLATGGNEQYF.

The V call is TRBV5-1, the J call TRBJ2-3, with 10 bases fitting TRBD2. Trimming removed 4 bases from V and 4 bases from J; junction bases left unmatched: 9. Germline V CDR1 and CDR2: SGHRS, YFSETQ. The CDR3 length is 16 residues. CDR3 region: CASSPRSGGAADTQYF. As DNA, the CDR3 is TGCGCCAGCAGCCCTAGGAGCGGGGGGGCCGCAGATACGCAGTATTTT.

This chain connects TRBV5-1 to TRBJ2-1, with 14 bases identical to TRBD2. The CDR3 is 16 amino acids. V lost 4 bases to trimming and J lost 7 bases; unmatched junction nucleotides: 7. In germline, CDR1 is SGHRS, CDR2 YFSETQ. CDR3 residues: CASSAPGLAGANEQFF. In DNA form, the CDR3 reads TGCGCCAGCAGCGCACCGGGACTAGCGGGAGCAAATGAGCAGTTCTTC.

V gene TRBV5-8 combines with J gene TRBJ1-5; 11 positions agree with TRBD1. CDR3 length: 18 residues. Germline V gene sequence: CDR1 SGHTS, CDR2 YDEGEE. The trim removed 2 bases at V and 4 bases at J, leaving 11 bases unmatched. The CDR3 loop is CASSLWGQGGERNQPQHF. The CDR3 DNA sequence: TGTGCCAGCAGCTTATGGGGACAGGGGGGGGAGCGGAATCAGCCCCAGCATTTT.

This clone was seen only once. V and J are TRBV7-9 and TRBJ2-3; 13 bases are shared with TRBD2. This CDR3 region has 16 residues. The junction had 4 bases not matched to a gene; V was cut back by 4 bases and J by 3 bases. Germline V gene lookup returns CDR1 SEHNR and CDR2 FQNEAQ (reference sequence). The CDR3 DNA reads as TGTGCCAGCAGCTCTTTACTAGCGGGGGGGACAGATACGCAGTATTTT. Protein sequence: CASSSLLAGGTDTQYF. Drawing the rest from reference TRBV7-9 and TRBJ2-3, the complete variable domain is DTGVSQNPRHKITKRGQNVTFRCDPISEHNRLYWYRQTLGQGPEFLTYFQNEAQLEKSRLLSDRFSAERPKGSFSTLEIQRTEQGDSAMYLCASSSLLAGGTDTQYFGPGTRLTVL.

This clone came up once. The J gene is TRBJ2-1, the V gene TRBV5-1, with TRBD2 identical over 8 bases. V lost 7 bases to trimming and J lost 4 bases; unmatched junction nucleotides: 10. This CDR3 has 15 amino acids. Germline loops: CDR1 SGHRS, CDR2 YFSETQ. For the CDR3, the DNA is TGCGCCAGCCGTAGAGCGGGGGCGCTTTACAATGAGCAGTTCTTC. This sequence encodes CASRRAGALYNEQFF.

The chain carries TRBV10-3 and TRBJ1-4; TRBD1 agrees at 7 bases. J lost 8 bases, V lost 0 bases, and 15 bases had no gene match. CDR3 length equals 18 residues. The germline CDR1 and CDR2 sequences are ENHRY and SYGVKD. The CDR3 region is CAISESGVVGTASEKLFF. The DNA for the CDR3 is TGTGCCATCAGTGAGTCCGGAGTCGTCGGGACAGCTTCCGAAAAACTGTTTTTT.

This chain uses TRBV7-9 with TRBJ2-3; 8 bases align to TRBD2. This CDR3 region has 14 residues. The V gene's germline CDR1 is SEHNR and CDR2 FQNEAQ (reference sequence). V lost 3 bases to trimming and J lost 5 bases; unmatched junction nucleotides: 4. CDR3 loop: CASSLRLAGDTQYF. In nucleotides, the CDR3 is TGTGCCAGCAGCTTGCGGCTAGCGGGAGATACGCAGTATTTT.

The genes are TRBV13 and TRBJ2-1, with 13 bases aligning to TRBD2. Per germline, CDR1 PRHDT and CDR2 FYEKMQ (reference sequence). This CDR3 comprises 15 residues. The junction had 7 bases not matched to a gene; V was cut back by 6 bases and J by 8 bases. DNA for the CDR3: TGTGCCAGCAGTCCCACTAGCGGGAGGGCCGATGAGCAGTTCTTC. It specifies CASSPTSGRADEQFF.